The 6 T cell receptor beta chains in this list originate from one sample, sequenced in a study of cytomegalovirus exposure and HLA in healthy donors. In the PCR, 60 Vbeta and 13 Jbeta primers were used. The method was immunoSEQ multiplex PCR; TCRdb's version includes in-frame clones alone and lacks a portion of them. The data show 75,000 to 100,000 clones, roughly 80% seen once. Sequenced sample: PBMCs. The receptors shown here come from a man in his sixties in good health and CMV-seropositive.

This clone has a handful of counts. The rearrangement links TRBV7-8 to TRBJ1-4; possibly TRBD1 for D (6 bases). CDR1 and CDR2 (germline): SGHVS, FQNEAQ. The CDR3 is 14 residues long. V lost 6 bases and J 8 bases, leaving 16 bases between the germline ends. The CDR3 here is CASSAGERREKLFF. The CDR3 DNA reads as TGTGCCAGCAGTGCAGGGGAGCGAAGAGAAAAACTGTTTTTT. Drawing the rest from reference TRBV7-8 and TRBJ1-4, the complete variable domain is GAGVSQSPRYKVAKRGQDVALRCDPISGHVSLFWYQQALGQGPEFLTYFQNEAQLDKSGLPSDRFFAERPEGSVSTLKIQRTQQEDSAVYLCASSAGERREKLFFGSGTQLSVL.

The chain links TRBV28 to TRBJ2-7; D possibly corresponds to TRBD2 (7 bases). The CDR3 consists of 13 residues. V was clipped by 8 bases and J by 0 bases, with 11 bases between them. The germline V gene has CDR1 MDHEN and CDR2 SYDVKM. The CDR3 nucleotides read TGTGCCAGCCTCGCGGGGGCCTCCTACGAGCAGTACTTC. Its protein is CASLAGASYEQYF.

The chain is built from TRBV11-2 and TRBJ2-4; 7 bases are a match to TRBD1. Looked up from germline, CDR1 is SGHAT and CDR2 is FQNNGV. J lost 14 bases, V lost 2 bases, and 15 bases had no gene match. CDR3 length: 15 residues. CDR3 sequence: CASSLRGGPTYIEYF. The CDR3 coding sequence is TGTGCCAGCAGCTTACGAGGGGGCCCTACTTATATCGAGTACTTC.

The chain recombines TRBV19 with TRBJ1-5, with D perhaps TRBD1 (6 bases). The V end was cut by 10 bases, the J end by 4 bases, with 23 bases between. The germline V gene has CDR1 LNHDA and CDR2 SQIVND (reference sequence). The CDR3 consists of 16 residues. CDR3 nucleotides: TGTGCCAACATCCCCTGCGCAGGGGCCGCGAATCAGCCCCAGCATTTT. It translates to CANIPCAGAANQPQHF.

The chain carries TRBV7-8 and TRBJ2-7; 13 bases agree with TRBD2. Germline values: CDR1 SGHVS, CDR2 FQNEAQ. The CDR3 totals 17 residues. V was pared by 1 base and J by 2 bases, with 5 bases of the junction left unmatched. CDR3 residues: CASSLGTSGGRTYEQYF. DNA of the CDR3: TGTGCCAGCAGCTTAGGGACTAGCGGGGGCCGTACCTACGAGCAGTACTTC.

The chain links TRBV11-1 to TRBJ2-5, with a tentative D call TRBD1 (6 bases). In germline, CDR1 is SGHAT, CDR2 FQDESV (reference sequence). V shed 8 bases and J shed 0 bases, with 19 bases lying between them. This CDR3 comprises 16 residues. The CDR3 is CASRRHTGTYQETQYF. Here the CDR3 DNA reads TGTGCCAGCCGCCGCCATACAGGGACGTACCAAGAGACCCAGTACTTC.